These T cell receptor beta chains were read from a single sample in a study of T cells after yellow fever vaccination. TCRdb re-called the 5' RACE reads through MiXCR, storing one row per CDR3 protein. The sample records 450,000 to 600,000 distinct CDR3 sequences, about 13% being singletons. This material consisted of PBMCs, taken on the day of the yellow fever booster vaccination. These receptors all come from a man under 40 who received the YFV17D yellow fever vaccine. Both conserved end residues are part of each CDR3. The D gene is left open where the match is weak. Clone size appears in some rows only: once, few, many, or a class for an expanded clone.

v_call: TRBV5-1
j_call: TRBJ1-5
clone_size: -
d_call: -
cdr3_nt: TGCGCCAGCAGCTTGTCCGGTCCCAATCAGCCCCAGCATTTT
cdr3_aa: CASSLSGPNQPQHF

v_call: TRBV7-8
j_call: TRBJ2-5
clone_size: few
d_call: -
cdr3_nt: TGTGCCAGCAGCTTAAATTCCTGGGTGGAACGGGAGACCCAGTACTTC
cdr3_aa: CASSLNSWVERETQYF

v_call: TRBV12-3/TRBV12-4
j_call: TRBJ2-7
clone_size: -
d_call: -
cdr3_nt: TGTGCCAGCACCAACGACCTCTACGAGCAGTACTTC
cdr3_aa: CASTNDLYEQYF

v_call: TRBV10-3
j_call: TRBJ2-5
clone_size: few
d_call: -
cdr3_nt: TGTGCCATCCGCGGGCAGCCCCAAGAGACCCAGTACTTC
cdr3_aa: CAIRGQPQETQYF

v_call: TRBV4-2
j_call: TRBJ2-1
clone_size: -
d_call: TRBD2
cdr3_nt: TGTGCCAGCAGGGACGCCTTCGGGAGGGCGGGGGATGAGCAGTTCTTC
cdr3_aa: CASRDAFGRAGDEQFF

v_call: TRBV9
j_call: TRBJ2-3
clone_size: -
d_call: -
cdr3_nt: TGTGCCAGCAGCGTAGGAGGGGTCAGAGATACGCAGTATTTT
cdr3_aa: CASSVGGVRDTQYF

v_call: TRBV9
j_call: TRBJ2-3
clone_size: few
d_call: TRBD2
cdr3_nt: TGTGCCAGCAGCATAAGACTAGCGGATTCCGCAGATACGCAGTATTTT
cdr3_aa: CASSIRLADSADTQYF

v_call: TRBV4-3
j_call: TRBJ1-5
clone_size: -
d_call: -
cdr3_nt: TGCGCCAGCAGCCAAGAGGCTAATCAGCCCCAGCATTTT
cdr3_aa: CASSQEANQPQHF

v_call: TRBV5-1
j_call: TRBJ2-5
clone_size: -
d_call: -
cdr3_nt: TGCGCCAGCAGCTTGCGGTCAGCTCAAGAGACCCAGTACTTC
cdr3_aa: CASSLRSAQETQYF

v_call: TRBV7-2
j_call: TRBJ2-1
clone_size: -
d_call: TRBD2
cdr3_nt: TGTGCCAGCAGTCGAAGCGGGGAGGGCCAGATAAATGAGCAGTTCTTC
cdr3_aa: CASSRSGEGQINEQFF

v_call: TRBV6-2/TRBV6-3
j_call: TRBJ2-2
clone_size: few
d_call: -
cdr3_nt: TGTGCCAGCAGTGGGCATTACACCGGGGAGCTGTTTTTT
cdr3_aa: CASSGHYTGELFF

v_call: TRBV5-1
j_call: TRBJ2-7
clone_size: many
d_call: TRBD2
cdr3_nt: TGTGCCAGCAGTCTAGCGGCAACCTACGAGCAGTACTTC
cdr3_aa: CASSLAATYEQYF

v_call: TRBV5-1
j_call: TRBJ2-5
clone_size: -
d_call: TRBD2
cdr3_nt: TGCGCCAGCAGCTCCGGGACTAACCAAGAGACCCAGTACTTC
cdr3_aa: CASSSGTNQETQYF

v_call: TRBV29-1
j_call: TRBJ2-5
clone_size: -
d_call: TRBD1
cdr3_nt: TGCAGCGTCCCGGGACAGCAACAAGAGACCCAGTACTTC
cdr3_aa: CSVPGQQQETQYF

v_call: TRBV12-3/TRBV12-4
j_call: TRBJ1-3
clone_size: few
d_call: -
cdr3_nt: TGTGCCAGCAGTCCGATCCGCTCTGGAAACACCATATATTTT
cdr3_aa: CASSPIRSGNTIYF

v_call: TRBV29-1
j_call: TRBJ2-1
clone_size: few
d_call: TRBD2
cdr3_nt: TGCAGCGTTCCAGCCGGGACTAGCGGTTTTAATGAGCAGTTCTTC
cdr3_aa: CSVPAGTSGFNEQFF

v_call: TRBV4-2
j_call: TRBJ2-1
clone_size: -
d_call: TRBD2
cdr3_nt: TGTGCCAGCAGCCAAGTTACGGGTGGCGGGAGCTACAATGAGCAGTTCTTC
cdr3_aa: CASSQVTGGGSYNEQFF

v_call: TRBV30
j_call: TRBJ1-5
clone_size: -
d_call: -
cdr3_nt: TGTGCCTGGAGTACGGGGACAAGCAATCAGCCCCAGCATTTT
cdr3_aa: CAWSTGTSNQPQHF

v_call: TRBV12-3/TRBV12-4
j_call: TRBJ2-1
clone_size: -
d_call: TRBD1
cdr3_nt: TGTGCCAGCAGTTTATTGGGACAGGGAGTCAATGAGCAGTTCTTC
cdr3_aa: CASSLLGQGVNEQFF

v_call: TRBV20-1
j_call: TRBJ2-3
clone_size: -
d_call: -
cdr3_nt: TGCAGTGCTAGAAGCTATGGCGCGGGGACGCAGTATTTT
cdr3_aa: CSARSYGAGTQYF

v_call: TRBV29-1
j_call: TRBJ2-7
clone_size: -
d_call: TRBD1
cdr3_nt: TGCAGCGCAGAAGCAGGGGGTAGCTCCTACGAGCAGTACTTC
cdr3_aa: CSAEAGGSSYEQYF

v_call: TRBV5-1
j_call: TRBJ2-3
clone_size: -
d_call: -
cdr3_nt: TGCGCCAGCGAAGCCCGACTAGTTAGCACAGATACGCAGTATTTT
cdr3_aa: CASEARLVSTDTQYF

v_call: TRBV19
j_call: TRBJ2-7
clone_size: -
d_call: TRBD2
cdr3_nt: TGTGCCAGTAGCCCAGGACTAGCGGCCCCGAGACAGTACTTC
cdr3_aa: CASSPGLAAPRQYF

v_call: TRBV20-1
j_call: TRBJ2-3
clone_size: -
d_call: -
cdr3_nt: TGCAGTGCTGAGGTGGGGAACACAGATACGCAGTATTTT
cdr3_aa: CSAEVGNTDTQYF

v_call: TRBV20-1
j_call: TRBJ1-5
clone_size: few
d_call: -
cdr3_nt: TGCAGTGCTAGAGATTTGGGTGTTGGGCCGGACAGCATTGAGTCCCAGCATTTT
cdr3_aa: CSARDLGVGPDSIESQHF

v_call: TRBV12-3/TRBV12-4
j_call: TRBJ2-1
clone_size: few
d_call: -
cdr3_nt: TGTGCCAGCAGTTGGGGGGAGAATGAGCAGTTCTTC
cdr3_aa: CASSWGENEQFF

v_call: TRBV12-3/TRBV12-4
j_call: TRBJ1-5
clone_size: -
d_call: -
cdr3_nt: TGTGCCAGCAGTCGCTCTGCTAGTCATCAGCCCCAGCATTTT
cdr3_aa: CASSRSASHQPQHF

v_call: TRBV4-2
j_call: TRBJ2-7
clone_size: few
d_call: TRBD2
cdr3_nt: TGTGCCAGCAGCCAAGAGGTAGTCACTAGCGGCGTCTACGAGCAGTACTTC
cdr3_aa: CASSQEVVTSGVYEQYF

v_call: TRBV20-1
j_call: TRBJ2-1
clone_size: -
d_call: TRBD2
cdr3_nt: TGCAGTGCTCCTAAGGGAGGGCGGGATATTACTACAAGTGAGCAGTTCTTC
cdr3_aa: CSAPKGGRDITTSEQFF

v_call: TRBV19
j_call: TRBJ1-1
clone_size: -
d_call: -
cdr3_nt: TGTGCCAGTAGTATCTGGGGAAGTGAAGCTTTCTTT
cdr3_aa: CASSIWGSEAFF

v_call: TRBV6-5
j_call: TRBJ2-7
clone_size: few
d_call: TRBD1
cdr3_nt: TGTGCCAGCAGTAACCCGTCCGGGACAGGGTTGTACGAGCAGTACTTC
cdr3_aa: CASSNPSGTGLYEQYF

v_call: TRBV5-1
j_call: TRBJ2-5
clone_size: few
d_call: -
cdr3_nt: TGCGCCAGCAGCTTGTCTAAAGAGACCCAGTACTTC
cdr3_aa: CASSLSKETQYF

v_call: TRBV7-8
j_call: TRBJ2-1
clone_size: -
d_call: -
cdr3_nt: TGTGCCAGCAGCTTTAACTACAATGAGCAGTTCTTC
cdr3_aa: CASSFNYNEQFF

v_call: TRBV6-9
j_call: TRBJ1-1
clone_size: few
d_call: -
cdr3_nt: TGTGCCAGCGCCCCTGGGTCCCGTGAAGCTTTCTTT
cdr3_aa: CASAPGSREAFF

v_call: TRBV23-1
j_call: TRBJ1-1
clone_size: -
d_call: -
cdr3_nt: TGCGCCAGCTGCCGGGCTTTCTTT
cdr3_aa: CASCRAFF